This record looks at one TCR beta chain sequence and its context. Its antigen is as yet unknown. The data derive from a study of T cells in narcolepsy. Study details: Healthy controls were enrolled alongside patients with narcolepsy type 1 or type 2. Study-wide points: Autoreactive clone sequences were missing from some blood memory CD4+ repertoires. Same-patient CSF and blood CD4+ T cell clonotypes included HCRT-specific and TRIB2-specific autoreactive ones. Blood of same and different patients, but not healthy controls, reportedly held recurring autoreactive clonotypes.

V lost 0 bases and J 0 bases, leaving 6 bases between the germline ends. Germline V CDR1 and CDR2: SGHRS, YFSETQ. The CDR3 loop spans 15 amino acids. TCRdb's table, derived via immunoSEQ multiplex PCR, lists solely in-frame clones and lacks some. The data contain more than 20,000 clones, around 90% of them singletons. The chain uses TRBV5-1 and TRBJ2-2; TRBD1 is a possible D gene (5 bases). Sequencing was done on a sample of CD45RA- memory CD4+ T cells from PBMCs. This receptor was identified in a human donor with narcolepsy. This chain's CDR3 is CASSLEGSNTGELFF. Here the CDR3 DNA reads TGCGCCAGCAGCTTGGAGGGGTCGAACACCGGGGAGCTGTTTTTT.